A single sample is the source of the 18 T cell receptor beta chains below, sequenced in a study of T-cell memory formation after mild COVID-19. TCRdb re-called the 5' RACE reads through MiXCR, storing one row per CDR3 protein. The data show 350,000 to 450,000 distinct CDR3 sequences, approximately 24% seen once. The sequencing input was PBMCs or a T cell subset sorted from them (not recorded which). The receptor source for this set is an adult woman who had mild COVID-19 (a few samples of this study predate the infection). Cell type and time point are not known.

This clonotype was seen a few times. CDR3 protein: CATSEPPDVTYEQYF. Written as DNA, the CDR3 is TGTGCCACCAGTGAGCCACCCGACGTCACCTACGAGCAGTACTTC. The chain links TRBV24-1 to TRBJ2-7; D is undetermined. Per the germline V gene, CDR1 is KGHDR and CDR2 is SFDVKD. The length of the CDR3 is 15 residues. V gave up 4 bases and J gave up 2 bases, with 14 bases separating them.

This clonotype was observed a handful of times. The chain has TRBV12-3 or TRBV12-4 and TRBJ2-1; 9 bases are shared with TRBD1. CDR3 size: 16 residues. Trimming removed 0 bases from V and 7 bases from J; junction bases left unmatched: 7. The CDR3, as DNA: TGTGCCAGCAGTTTAGCCGGACAGGGGCGGGGGAATGAGCAGTTCTTC. It specifies CASSLAGQGRGNEQFF.

This clonotype has a count of ten or more. The chain recombines TRBV12-3 or TRBV12-4 with TRBJ2-5, with D maybe TRBD2 (6 bases). V lost 8 bases to trimming and J lost 1 base, with 11 bases between them. The CDR3 has 13 amino acids. The CDR3 bases are TGTGCCAGCTCCCGGGGGACCCAAGAGACCCAGTACTTC. This codes for CASSRGTQETQYF.

This chain uses TRBV18 with TRBJ2-3; D unclear. Trimming took 8 bases from V and 5 from J, leaving 17 bases between them. This CDR3 is built from 14 residues. CDR1 and CDR2 (germline): KGHSH, LQKENI. In nucleotides, the CDR3 is TGTGCCAGCGCATCCCTGGAGACGGGAGATACGCAGTATTTT. This encodes CASASLETGDTQYF. Using reference TRBV18 and TRBJ2-3 for the parts outside the CDR3, the full variable domain is NAGVMQNPRHLVRRRGQEARLRCSPMKGHSHVYWYRQLPEEGLKFMVYLQKENIIDESGMPKERFSAEFPKEGPSILRIQQVVRGDSAAYFCASASLETGDTQYFGPGTRLTVL.

CDR3 sequence: CAWSRDNEQFF. CDR3 bases: TGTGCCTGGAGTAGGGACAATGAGCAGTTCTTC. V is TRBV30 and J is TRBJ2-1; unclear D gene. CDR1 and CDR2 from the germline V gene are GTSNPN and SVGIG (reference sequence). CDR3 length: 11 amino acids. V was shortened by 2 bases and J by 5 bases, with 4 bases between the two germline ends.

The rearrangement joins TRBV12-3 or TRBV12-4 to TRBJ2-4; 8 nucleotides align to TRBD1. There are 14 residues in the CDR3. The V segment lost 8 bases and the J segment 8 bases; nucleotides outside the gene matches: 11. CDR3: CASRWTGREDIQYF. In DNA, the CDR3 is TGTGCCAGCCGATGGACAGGGCGAGAGGACATTCAGTACTTC.

This clonotype was recorded a few times. The chain recombines TRBV29-1 with TRBJ2-2; a weak D match, TRBD2 (6 bases). Trimming removed 7 bases from V and 2 bases from J, with 11 bases in between. The germline gives CDR1 SQVTM, CDR2 ANQGSEA. The length of the CDR3 is 13 residues. CDR3 in amino acids: CSALAKNTGELFF. DNA of the CDR3: TGCAGCGCCCTAGCGAAAAACACCGGGGAGCTGTTTTTT.

The chain recombines TRBV5-1 with TRBJ1-4; the D gene is possibly TRBD1 (5 bases). The length of the CDR3 is 15 residues. V dropped 4 bases and J dropped 7 bases, with 17 bases sitting between them. The germline gives CDR1 SGHRS, CDR2 YFSETQ. In nucleotides, the CDR3 is TGCGCCAGCAGCGGAGGGGCCGTAGGAGGTGAAAAACTGTTTTTT. Protein product: CASSGGAVGGEKLFF.

The V call is TRBV7-9, the J call TRBJ1-5; TRBD1 aligns across 10 bases. CDR3 length: 15 amino acids. V was pared by 5 bases and J by 4 bases, with 5 bases of the junction left unmatched. The germline gives CDR1 SEHNR, CDR2 FQNEAQ (reference sequence). DNA of the CDR3: TGTGCCAGCAGCCCAGGGACAGGGGTGAATCAGCCCCAGCATTTT. Protein product: CASSPGTGVNQPQHF.

The chain joins TRBV5-1 to TRBJ1-2; D not certain. V lost 0 bases to trimming and J lost 0 bases, with 6 bases between them. Looked up from germline, CDR1 is SGHRS and CDR2 is YFSETQ. The CDR3 loop spans 14 amino acids. This CDR3 is CASSLESSNYGYTF. The CDR3 DNA is TGCGCCAGCAGCTTGGAATCCTCTAACTATGGCTACACCTTC.

The V gene is TRBV7-9, the J gene TRBJ2-5; D ambiguous. CDR1 is SEHNR, CDR2 FQNEAQ, per germline (reference sequence). Deletions cut 7 bases from V and 1 base from J, with 13 bases between. The CDR3 spans 14 residues. For the CDR3, the DNA is TGTGCCAGCACCCCTTTTGGCTCCCAAGAGACCCAGTACTTC. It specifies CASTPFGSQETQYF.

The CDR3 sequence: CASREGARYNEQFF. The CDR3 coding sequence is TGCGCCAGCAGGGAGGGGGCGCGCTACAATGAGCAGTTCTTC. V gene TRBV5-1 combines with J gene TRBJ2-1, with D possibly TRBD1 on 7 matching bases. The length of the CDR3 is 14 residues. V was pared by 5 bases and J by 3 bases, with 12 bases between. Germline CDR1 SGHRS, CDR2 YFSETQ.

This clonotype came up a few times. The rearrangement uses TRBV5-1 and TRBJ1-2, with D perhaps TRBD1 (5 bases). The CDR3 spans 15 residues. V dropped 3 bases and J dropped 6 bases, with 18 bases sitting between them. Per germline, CDR1 SGHRS and CDR2 YFSETQ. The CDR3 spells CASSYRTGRFDGYTF. The CDR3 region has the DNA TGCGCCAGCAGCTACCGCACGGGGCGTTTTGATGGCTACACCTTC.

This clonotype was seen a handful of times. V usage is TRBV4-2 and J usage is TRBJ1-2; TRBD1 is a possible D gene (5 bases). Germline V gene sequence: CDR1 LGHNA, CDR2 YNFKEQ. This CDR3 spans 13 amino acids. Trimming pared 3 bases from V and 2 bases from J, leaving 7 bases between. The CDR3 region is CASSQRGNYGYTF. The CDR3, as DNA: TGTGCCAGCAGCCAGAGGGGAAACTATGGCTACACCTTC.

There are a few counts of this clonotype. This rearrangement joins TRBV7-9 to TRBJ2-5; TRBD1 or TRBD2 may be the D gene (6 bases each). V was clipped by 4 bases and J by 4 bases, with 19 bases between them. The germline V gene encodes CDR1 SEHNR and CDR2 FQNEAQ (reference sequence). The CDR3 contains 16 residues. CDR3 in amino acids: CASSYTLMGGRETQYF. The CDR3 nucleotides read TGTGCCAGCAGCTATACCCTAATGGGGGGCCGAGAGACCCAGTACTTC.

The table lists this clonotype with a few counts. The chain recombines TRBV3-1 with TRBJ2-3; 10 positions agree with TRBD2. The V segment lost 4 bases and the J segment 4 bases; nucleotides outside the gene matches: 8. Germline CDR1 and CDR2: LGHDT and YNNKEL (reference sequence). CDR3 length equals 16 residues. The CDR3 DNA reads TGTGCCAGCAGCCCCCTGTCTAGCGGGGGTTCAGATACGCAGTATTTT. Its translation: CASSPLSSGGSDTQYF.

This clonotype has just a few counts. The gene calls are TRBV5-1 and TRBJ2-1; D gene ambiguous. The length of the CDR3 is 14 residues. Trimming took off 2 bases at V and 5 bases at J, with 11 bases between the two ends. Germline CDR1 and CDR2: SGHRS and YFSETQ. The CDR3 coding sequence is TGCGCCAGCAGCTTCCGTTCGGGTAACAATGAGCAGTTCTTC. This encodes CASSFRSGNNEQFF.

This clonotype was detected only a few times. The chain uses TRBV4-1 and TRBJ2-1; D is possibly TRBD2 (6 bases). Germline CDR1 and CDR2: MGHRA and YSYEKL. The CDR3 is 15 residues long. V lost 6 bases and J 0 bases, leaving 12 bases between the germline ends. In DNA, the CDR3 is TGCGCCAGCAGACGGGGACTCCTCTCCTACAATGAGCAGTTCTTC. Translation: CASRRGLLSYNEQFF.